This T cell receptor beta chain was profiled in a study of CD8 T cells in ankylosing spondylitis. The table lists this clonotype with many counts. Germline V gene lookup returns CDR1 SGHVS and CDR2 FNYEAQ. This CDR3 has 17 amino acids. The junction had 11 bases not matched to a gene; V was cut back by 0 bases and J by 5 bases. A single record per CDR3 protein comes from TCRdb applying MiXCR to the 5' RACE reads. The data contain about 240,000 distinct CDR3 sequences, about 10% of them seen just once; the ten biggest clones take up 6% to 7.5%. Sequenced sample: blood, either unsorted or a sorted T cell fraction (not recorded which). The clonotype originates from a male donor with ankylosing spondylitis or in good health (not recorded which). The chain couples TRBV7-6 to TRBJ2-5, with 8 positions matching TRBD1. The CDR3 nucleotides are TGTGCCAGCAGCTTAGCTTCGTCAGGGGGCAAGGGTGAGACCCAGTACTTC. Protein: CASSLASSGGKGETQYF.